The 27 T cell receptor beta chains presented below share a single source sample, sequenced in a study of STAT5B mutations in CD4+ large granular lymphocyte leukemia. The data were produced by immunoSEQ multiplex PCR, yet TCRdb's version contains in-frame clones alone and is incomplete. The sample contains tens of thousands of clones, around 81% of which appear only once. Sequenced material: CD4+ T cells from blood buffy coats. These receptors were taken from a human donor in good health.

This clone was seen a single time. The rearrangement uses TRBV14 and TRBJ1-6; D is uncertain. Germline V CDR1 and CDR2: SGHDN, FVKESK. This CDR3 spans 13 amino acids. V lost 1 base, J lost 7 bases, and 5 bases lay in between. DNA for the CDR3: TGTGCCAGCAGCCAAGTCGGAAATTCACCCCTCCACTTT. It yields the protein CASSQVGNSPLHF. Full variable domain (rest looked up from reference TRBV14 and TRBJ1-6): EAGVTQFPSHSVIEKGQTVTLRCDPISGHDNLYWYRRVMGKEIKFLLHFVKESKQDESGMPNNRFLAERTGGTYSTLKVQPAELEDSGVYFCASSQVGNSPLHFGNGTRLTVT.

The CDR3 DNA reads TGCGCCAGCAACCCCCTTGACCTAATTCTTTTCTACGAGCAGTACTTC. This translates into CASNPLDLILFYEQYF. The V and J genes are TRBV4-1 and TRBJ2-7, with D unresolved. This CDR3 is 16 amino acids long. V dropped 7 bases and J dropped 3 bases, with 22 bases sitting between them. Germline V CDR1 and CDR2: MGHRA, YSYEKL.

The genes are TRBV6-6 and TRBJ2-5; 7 bases fit TRBD1. TRBJ2-7 matches the DNA end more closely, so the J call is doubtful. Germline lookup yields CDR1 MNHNY and CDR2 SVGAGI (reference sequence). The length of the CDR3 is 12 residues. This CDR3 reads CASSTTGSEQYF. The CDR3, as DNA: TGTGCCAGCAGTACGACAGGGAGCGAGCAGTACTTC.

The CDR3 DNA reads as TGTGCCAGTAGTACCGGACGAGAACTGTTTTTT. Translation: CASSTGRELFF. The V and J genes are TRBV19 and TRBJ1-4, with D uncertain. V lost 4 bases and J lost 12, with 9 bases in between. This CDR3 has 11 amino acids. CDR1 is LNHDA and CDR2 is SQIVND in the germline V gene (reference sequence).

The chain uses TRBV29-1 and TRBJ2-3; 12 nucleotides match TRBD1. Trimming at V came to 7 bases and at J to 2 bases, leaving 16 bases not matched to a gene. The CDR3 has 18 residues. The germline V gene has CDR1 SQVTM and CDR2 ANQGSEA. The CDR3 DNA reads as TGCAGCGCCATAAGGGGGACAGGGGGCTTCTGGTACACAGATACGCAGTATTTT. This translates into CSAIRGTGGFWYTDTQYF.

V usage is TRBV9 and J usage is TRBJ1-3, with 7 bases lining up with TRBD1. Germline CDR1 reads SGDLS; CDR2 reads YYNGEE. The trim removed 0 bases at V and 4 bases at J, leaving 7 bases unmatched. This CDR3 region has 16 residues. The CDR3 reads CASSVGTGDTGNTIYF. The CDR3, as DNA: TGTGCCAGCAGCGTAGGAACAGGGGATACAGGAAACACCATATATTTT.

V and J are TRBV7-2 and TRBJ2-1, with 13 bases matching TRBD2. The V gene's germline CDR1 is SGHTA and CDR2 FQGNSA. The CDR3 is made up of 14 amino acids. V dropped 4 bases and J dropped 12; count of bases not matched to a gene: 6. DNA for the CDR3: TGTGCCAGCAGCTCCCAGACTAGCGGGAGGCGGCAGTTCTTC. Protein: CASSSQTSGRRQFF.

V and J are TRBV7-8 and TRBJ1-6; unclear D gene. The CDR3 consists of 16 residues. V was shortened by 5 bases and J by 7 bases, with 18 bases between the two germline ends. CDR1 and CDR2 (germline): SGHVS, FQNEAQ. This chain's CDR3 is CASSNPGPAGNSPLHF. In nucleotides, the CDR3 is TGTGCCAGCAGCAACCCCGGACCAGCGGGAAATTCACCCCTCCACTTT. The whole variable domain, filled in from reference TRBV7-8 and TRBJ1-6, reads GAGVSQSPRYKVAKRGQDVALRCDPISGHVSLFWYQQALGQGPEFLTYFQNEAQLDKSGLPSDRFFAERPEGSVSTLKIQRTQQEDSAVYLCASSNPGPAGNSPLHFGNGTRLTVT.

The chain links TRBV29-1 to TRBJ1-2; 10 nucleotides match TRBD1. After removal of 4 bases from V and 4 bases from J, the junction contained 6 bases not matched to a gene. This CDR3 has 14 residues. Germline assignment: CDR1 SQVTM and CDR2 ANQGSEA. The CDR3 sequence: CSVGRQGAFYGYTF. DNA for the CDR3: TGCAGCGTTGGCCGACAGGGGGCTTTCTATGGCTACACCTTC. Full variable domain (missing parts from reference TRBV29-1 and TRBJ1-2): SAVISQKPSRDICQRGTSLTIQCQVDSQVTMMFWYRQQPGQSLTLIATANQGSEATYESGFVIDKFPISRPNLTFSTLTVSNMSPEDSSIYLCSVGRQGAFYGYTFGSGTRLTVV.

The chain joins TRBV2 to TRBJ1-1, with D possibly TRBD1 on 6 matching bases. Trimming removed 2 bases from V and 2 bases from J, with 15 bases in between. The CDR3 totals 16 residues. Germline V gene sequence: CDR1 SNHLY, CDR2 FYNNEI. CDR3 bases: TGTGCCAGCAGTGAAAGGGGGGCACCCCTTAACACTGAAGCTTTCTTT. This gives the protein CASSERGAPLNTEAFF.

This sequence joins TRBV27 and TRBJ2-3; D possibly corresponds to TRBD2 (5 bases). Germline V gene lookup returns CDR1 MNHEY and CDR2 SMNVEV (reference sequence). The CDR3 totals 13 residues. Trimming stripped 8 bases from V and 4 bases from J, with 13 bases between. The CDR3 protein is CASVGLAADTQYF. CDR3 bases: TGTGCCAGCGTCGGGCTAGCCGCAGATACGCAGTATTTT.

The chain employs TRBV25-1 and TRBJ1-1; D perhaps matches TRBD1 (5 bases). The CDR3 has 13 amino acids. The ends were cut back, 8 bases at V and 5 bases at J, with 15 bases in the middle. Germline CDR1 is MGHDK and CDR2 is SYGVNS. The CDR3 loop reads CASCRDAGTEAFF. CDR3 in DNA: TGTGCCAGCTGTCGGGACGCGGGGACTGAAGCTTTCTTT. The full variable domain, its missing parts supplied by reference TRBV25-1 and TRBJ1-1, is EADIYQTPRYLVIGTGKKITLECSQTMGHDKMYWYQQDPGMELHLIHYSYGVNSTEKGDLSSESTVSRIRTEHFPLTLESARPSHTSQYLCASCRDAGTEAFFGQGTRLTVV.

The chain couples TRBV11-2 to TRBJ2-4; possibly TRBD1 for D (5 bases). With 4 bases removed from V and 0 bases from J, the gap between germline ends came to 13 bases. The CDR3 is 16 amino acids. CDR1 SGHAT and CDR2 FQNNGV come from the germline V gene. The CDR3 reads CASSSRQISAKNIQYF. CDR3 nucleotide sequence: TGTGCCAGCAGCTCTCGACAGATTTCAGCCAAAAACATTCAGTACTTC.

This chain connects TRBV16 to TRBJ2-3; weak D call: TRBD2 (5 bases). With 0 bases removed from V and 1 base from J, the gap between germline ends came to 8 bases. The germline V gene has CDR1 KGHSY and CDR2 FQNENV. The CDR3 sequence is 15 residues long. CDR3 bases: TGTGCCAGCAGCCAATCGAGGGTGGGCACAGATACGCAGTATTTT. It encodes CASSQSRVGTDTQYF.

The chain couples TRBV5-6 to TRBJ2-3, with D unresolved. The CDR3 sequence is 14 residues long. With 4 bases removed from V and 1 base from J, the gap between germline ends came to 10 bases. Germline loops: CDR1 SGHDT, CDR2 YYEEEE. CDR3 residues: CASSRYLGTDTQYF. The CDR3, as DNA: TGTGCCAGCAGCCGTTACTTAGGCACAGATACGCAGTATTTT.

The chain couples TRBV29-1 to TRBJ2-6; 9 bases are a match to TRBD1. Trimming at V came to 5 bases and at J to 3 bases, leaving 5 bases not matched to a gene. Germline values: CDR1 SQVTM, CDR2 ANQGSEA. The CDR3 covers 15 residues. CDR3 DNA sequence: TGCAGCGTTAGGTTGGACAGGGGTGGGGCCAACGTCCTGACTTTC. Translated: CSVRLDRGGANVLTF.

This chain joins TRBV9 and TRBJ2-1; maybe TRBD2 (6 bases). The CDR3 loop spans 16 amino acids. V lost 4 bases and J 0 bases, leaving 14 bases between the germline ends. CDR1 and CDR2 from the germline V gene are SGDLS and YYNGEE. CDR3 amino acids: CASSQWTTLSYNEQFF. In DNA form, the CDR3 reads TGTGCCAGCAGCCAGTGGACTACCCTCTCCTACAATGAGCAGTTCTTC.

The chain has TRBV30 and TRBJ2-7, with a possible D match to TRBD1 (6 bases). The CDR3 loop spans 13 amino acids. V was pared by 6 bases and J by 2 bases, with 14 bases between. Germline-derived CDR1 and CDR2 are GTSNPN and SVGIG (reference sequence). For the CDR3, the DNA is TGTGCCTGCATCGGCCCAGGGGCCTACGAGCAGTACTTC. Translation: CACIGPGAYEQYF.

V gene TRBV9 combines with J gene TRBJ2-3; unclear D gene. The CDR3 has 13 amino acids. Germline lookup yields CDR1 SGDLS and CDR2 YYNGEE. Trimming stripped 3 bases from V and 2 bases from J, with 7 bases between. The CDR3, as DNA: TGTGCCAGCAGCGGATACTTCACAGATACGCAGTATTTT. Its translation is CASSGYFTDTQYF.

The chain uses TRBV11-2 and TRBJ2-7, with D perhaps being TRBD1 or TRBD2 (5 bases each). The CDR3 is made up of 15 amino acids. Germline V CDR1 and CDR2: SGHAT, FQNNGV. The V end lost 5 bases, the J end lost 2 bases, and 16 bases lay between the germline ends. The CDR3 region has the DNA TGTGCCAGCAGCCAAGCGGCAGGGTTACCCTACGAGCAGTACTTC. Encoded protein: CASSQAAGLPYEQYF. Full variable domain (remainder filled in from reference TRBV11-2 and TRBJ2-7): EAGVAQSPRYKIIEKRQSVAFWCNPISGHATLYWYQQILGQGPKLLIQFQNNGVVDDSQLPKDRFSAERLKGVDSTLKIQPAKLEDSAVYLCASSQAAGLPYEQYFGPGTRLTVT.

The chain recombines TRBV18 with TRBJ2-3, with TRBD2 identical over 8 bases. Germline assignment: CDR1 KGHSH and CDR2 LQKENI. The V segment lost 3 bases and the J segment 5 bases; nucleotides outside the gene matches: 13. This CDR3 is built from 17 residues. The CDR3 nucleotides read TGTGCCAGCTCACCCCCCCGGGGTTTGAGCGGGAGAGATACGCAGTATTTT. Translated, it gives CASSPPRGLSGRDTQYF. Combining the CDR3 with reference TRBV18 and TRBJ2-3 gives the whole variable domain NAGVMQNPRHLVRRRGQEARLRCSPMKGHSHVYWYRQLPEEGLKFMVYLQKENIIDESGMPKERFSAEFPKEGPSILRIQQVVRGDSAAYFCASSPPRGLSGRDTQYFGPGTRLTVL.

The chain uses TRBV5-8 and TRBJ2-7, with TRBD1 matching 7 bases. The CDR3 is 15 amino acids. Germline CDR1 and CDR2: SGHTS and YDEGEE. V lost 4 bases, J lost 7 bases, and 14 bases stayed unmatched. CDR3 DNA sequence: TGTGCCAGCAGCAACAAACCCGGAACAGGGGAAGAGCAGTACTTC. Protein sequence: CASSNKPGTGEEQYF.

This sequence joins TRBV18 and TRBJ2-5; 11 bases line up with TRBD2. V shed 1 base and J 2 bases; nucleotides not matched to a gene: 6. From germline, CDR1 is KGHSH and CDR2 LQKENI. The CDR3 covers 17 residues. The CDR3 DNA sequence: TGTGCCAGCTCACCACAAAGGTCTAGCGGGGGGCAAGAGACCCAGTACTTC. It translates to CASSPQRSSGGQETQYF.

The gene calls are TRBV5-1 and TRBJ2-6, with D maybe TRBD1 (6 bases). The CDR3 length is 17 residues. V was trimmed by 2 bases and J by 2 bases, leaving 14 bases between them. The germline V gene has CDR1 SGHRS and CDR2 YFSETQ. The CDR3 coding sequence is TGCGCCAGCAGCTTACGGACAGATGCGGCTGGGGCCAACGTCCTGACTTTC. Its protein is CASSLRTDAAGANVLTF. Full variable domain (missing parts from reference TRBV5-1 and TRBJ2-6): KAGVTQTPRYLIKTRGQQVTLSCSPISGHRSVSWYQQTPGQGLQFLFEYFSETQRNKGNFPGRFSGRQFSNSRSEMNVSTLELGDSALYLCASSLRTDAAGANVLTFGAGSRLTVL.

The J gene is TRBJ2-2, the V gene TRBV9; D unresolved. The germline V gene encodes CDR1 SGDLS and CDR2 YYNGEE. Trimming cost V 10 bases and J 4 bases, with 14 bases left between them. The CDR3 extends over 13 amino acids. Here the CDR3 reads CAGSAIPTGELFF. DNA of the CDR3: TGTGCCGGATCTGCGATCCCCACCGGGGAGCTGTTTTTT.

CDR3 sequence (DNA): TGTGCCAGCGGGGGAAGGGAGAGGGGAGATACGCAGTATTTT. It translates to CASGGRERGDTQYF. The chain employs TRBV2 and TRBJ2-3; possibly TRBD1 or TRBD2 for D (5 bases each). Trimming removed 8 bases from V and 5 bases from J, with 17 bases in between. Germline V lookup: CDR1 SNHLY, CDR2 FYNNEI. This CDR3 region has 14 residues.

The chain couples TRBV19 to TRBJ2-3; the D gene is possibly TRBD1 (6 bases). V lost 6 bases, J lost 2 bases, and 9 bases lay in between. This CDR3 has 13 amino acids. Per germline, CDR1 LNHDA and CDR2 SQIVND (reference sequence). CDR3 coding DNA: TGTGCCAGTAGGGACAGACCCACAGATACGCAGTATTTT. This encodes CASRDRPTDTQYF.